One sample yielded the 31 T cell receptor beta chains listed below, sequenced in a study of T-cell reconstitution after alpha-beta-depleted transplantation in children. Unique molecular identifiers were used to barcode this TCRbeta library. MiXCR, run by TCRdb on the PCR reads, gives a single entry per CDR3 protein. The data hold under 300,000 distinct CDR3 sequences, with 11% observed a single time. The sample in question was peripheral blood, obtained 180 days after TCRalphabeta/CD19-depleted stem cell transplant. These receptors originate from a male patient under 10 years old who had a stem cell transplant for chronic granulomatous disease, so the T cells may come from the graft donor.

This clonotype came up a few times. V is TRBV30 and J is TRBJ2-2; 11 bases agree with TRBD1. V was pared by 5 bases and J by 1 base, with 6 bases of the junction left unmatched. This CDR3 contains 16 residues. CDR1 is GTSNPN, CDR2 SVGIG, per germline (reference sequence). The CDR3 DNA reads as TGTGCCTGGGGACAGGGGGCTCGGCGGAACACCGGGGAGCTGTTTTTT. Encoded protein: CAWGQGARRNTGELFF.

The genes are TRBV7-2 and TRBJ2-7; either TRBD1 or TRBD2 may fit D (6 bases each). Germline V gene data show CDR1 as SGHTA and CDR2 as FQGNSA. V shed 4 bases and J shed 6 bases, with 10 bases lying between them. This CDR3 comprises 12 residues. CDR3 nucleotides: TGTGCCAGCAGCTGGGGGGCCGGCGAGCAGTACTTC. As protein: CASSWGAGEQYF.

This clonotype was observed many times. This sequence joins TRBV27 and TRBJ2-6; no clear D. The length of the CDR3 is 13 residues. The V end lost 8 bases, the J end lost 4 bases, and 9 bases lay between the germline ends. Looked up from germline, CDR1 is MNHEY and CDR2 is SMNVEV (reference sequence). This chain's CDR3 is CASSRRGANVLTF. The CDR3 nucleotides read TGTGCCAGCTCTCGCCGGGGGGCCAACGTCCTGACTTTC.

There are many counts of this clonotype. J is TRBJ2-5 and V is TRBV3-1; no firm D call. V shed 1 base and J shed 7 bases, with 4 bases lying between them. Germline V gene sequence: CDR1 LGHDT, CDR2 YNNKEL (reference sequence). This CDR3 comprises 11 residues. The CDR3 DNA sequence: TGTGCCAGCAGCCAAGGGGGGACCCAGTACTTC. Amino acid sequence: CASSQGGTQYF.

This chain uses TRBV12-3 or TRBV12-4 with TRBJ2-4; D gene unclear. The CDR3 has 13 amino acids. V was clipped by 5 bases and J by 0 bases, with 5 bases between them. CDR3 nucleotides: TGTGCCAGCAGTCCAGTAGCCAAAAACATTCAGTACTTC. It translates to CASSPVAKNIQYF.

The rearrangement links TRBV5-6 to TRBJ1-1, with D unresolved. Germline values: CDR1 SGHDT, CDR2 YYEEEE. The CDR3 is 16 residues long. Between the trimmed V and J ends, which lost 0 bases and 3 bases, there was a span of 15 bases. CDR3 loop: CASSLGIFRLDTEAFF. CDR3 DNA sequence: TGTGCCAGCAGCTTGGGTATTTTTCGGCTTGACACTGAAGCTTTCTTT.

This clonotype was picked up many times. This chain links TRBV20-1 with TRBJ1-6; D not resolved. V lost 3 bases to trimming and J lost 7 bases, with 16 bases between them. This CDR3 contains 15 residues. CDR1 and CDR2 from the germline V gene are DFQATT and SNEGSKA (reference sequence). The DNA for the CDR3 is TGCAGTGCTAGGGGTGGGGAGGGCGGCAATTCACCCCTCCACTTT. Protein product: CSARGGEGGNSPLHF.

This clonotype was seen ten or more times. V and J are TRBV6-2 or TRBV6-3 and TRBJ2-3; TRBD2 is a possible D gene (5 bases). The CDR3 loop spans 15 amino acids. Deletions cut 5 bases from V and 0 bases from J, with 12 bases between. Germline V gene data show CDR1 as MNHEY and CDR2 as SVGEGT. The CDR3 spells CASSLSVDSTDTQYF. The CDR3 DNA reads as TGTGCCAGCAGTCTTAGCGTTGATAGCACAGATACGCAGTATTTT.

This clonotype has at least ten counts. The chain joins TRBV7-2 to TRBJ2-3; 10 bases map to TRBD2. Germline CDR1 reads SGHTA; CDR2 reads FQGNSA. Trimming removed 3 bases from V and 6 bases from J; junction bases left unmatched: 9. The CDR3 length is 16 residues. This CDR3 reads CASSFGAGGPTDTQYF. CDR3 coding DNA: TGTGCCAGCAGCTTCGGAGCGGGGGGGCCGACTGATACGCAGTATTTT.

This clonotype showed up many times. The CDR3 loop reads CASSPGGGKTYEQYF. DNA of the CDR3: TGCGCCAGCAGCCCCGGAGGAGGAAAAACCTACGAGCAGTACTTC. This chain uses TRBV4-1 with TRBJ2-7; perhaps TRBD2 as D (5 bases). CDR3 size: 15 residues. Trimming stripped 4 bases from V and 2 bases from J, with 15 bases between. Germline values: CDR1 MGHRA, CDR2 YSYEKL.

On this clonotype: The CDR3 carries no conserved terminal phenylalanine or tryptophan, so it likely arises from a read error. The CDR3 sequence: CASSLGLATETQYS. The CDR3 region has the DNA TGTGCCAGCAGCTTGGGACTAGCCACAGAGACCCAGTACTCC. The chain couples TRBV7-9 to TRBJ2-5, with TRBD2 identical over 9 bases. CDR3 length: 14 residues. With 3 bases clipped from V and 4 bases from J, the junction kept 3 bases outside the gene matches. Germline CDR1 is SEHNR and CDR2 is FQNEAQ (reference sequence).

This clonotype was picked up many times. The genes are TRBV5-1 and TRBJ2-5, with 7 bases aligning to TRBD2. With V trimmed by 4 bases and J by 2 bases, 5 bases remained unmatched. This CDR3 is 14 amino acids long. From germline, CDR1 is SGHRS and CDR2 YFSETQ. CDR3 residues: CASSEAGPQETQYF. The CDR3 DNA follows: TGCGCCAGCAGCGAAGCGGGACCGCAAGAGACCCAGTACTTC.

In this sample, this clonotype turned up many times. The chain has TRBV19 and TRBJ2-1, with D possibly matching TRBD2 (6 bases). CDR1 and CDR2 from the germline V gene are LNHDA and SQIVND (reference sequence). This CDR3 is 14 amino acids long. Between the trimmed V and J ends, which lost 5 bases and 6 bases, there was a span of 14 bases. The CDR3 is CASSDLPGGNEQFF. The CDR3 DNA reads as TGTGCCAGTAGTGACCTCCCCGGGGGCAATGAGCAGTTCTTC.

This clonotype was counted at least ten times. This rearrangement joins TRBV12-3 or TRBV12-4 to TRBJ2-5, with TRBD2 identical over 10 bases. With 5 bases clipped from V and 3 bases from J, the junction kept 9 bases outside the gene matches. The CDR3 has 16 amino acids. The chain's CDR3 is CASSPASGRGKETQYF. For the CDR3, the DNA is TGTGCCAGCAGTCCCGCTAGCGGGAGAGGGAAAGAGACCCAGTACTTC.

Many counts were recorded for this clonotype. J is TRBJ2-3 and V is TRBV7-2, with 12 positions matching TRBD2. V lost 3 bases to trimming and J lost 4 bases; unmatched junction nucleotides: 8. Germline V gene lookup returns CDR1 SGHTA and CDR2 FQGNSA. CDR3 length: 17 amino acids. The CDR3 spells CASSFSASGGASDTQYF. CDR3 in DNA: TGTGCCAGCAGCTTTTCCGCTAGCGGGGGGGCCTCAGATACGCAGTATTTT.

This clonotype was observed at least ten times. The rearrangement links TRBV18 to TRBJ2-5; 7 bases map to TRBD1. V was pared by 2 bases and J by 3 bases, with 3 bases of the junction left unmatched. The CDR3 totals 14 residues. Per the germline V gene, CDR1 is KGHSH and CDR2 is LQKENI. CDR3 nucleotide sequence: TGTGCCAGCTCACCATTGGGACAGAAAGAGACCCAGTACTTC. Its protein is CASSPLGQKETQYF.

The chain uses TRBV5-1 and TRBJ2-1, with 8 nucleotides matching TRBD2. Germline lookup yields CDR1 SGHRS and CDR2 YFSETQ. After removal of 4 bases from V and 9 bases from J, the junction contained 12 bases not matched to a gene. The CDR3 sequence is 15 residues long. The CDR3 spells CASSPPPGGAGEQFF. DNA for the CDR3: TGCGCCAGCAGCCCCCCGCCCGGGGGGGCGGGTGAGCAGTTCTTC.

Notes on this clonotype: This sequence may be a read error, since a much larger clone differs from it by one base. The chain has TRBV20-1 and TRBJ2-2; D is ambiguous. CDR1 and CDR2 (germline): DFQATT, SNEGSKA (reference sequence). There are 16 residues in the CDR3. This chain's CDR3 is CCARDFQTWNTGELFF. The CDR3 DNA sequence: TGCTGTGCTAGAGATTTCCAGACTTGGAACACCGGGGAGCTGTTTTTT.

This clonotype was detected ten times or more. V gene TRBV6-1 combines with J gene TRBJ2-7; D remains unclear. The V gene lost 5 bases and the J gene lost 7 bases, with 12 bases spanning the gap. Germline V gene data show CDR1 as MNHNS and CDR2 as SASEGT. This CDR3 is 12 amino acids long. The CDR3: CASSSSLGEQYF. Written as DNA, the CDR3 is TGTGCCAGCAGTAGTAGCCTAGGAGAGCAGTACTTC.

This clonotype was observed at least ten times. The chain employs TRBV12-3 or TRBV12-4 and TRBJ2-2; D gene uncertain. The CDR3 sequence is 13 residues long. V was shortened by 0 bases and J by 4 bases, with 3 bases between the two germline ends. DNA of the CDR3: TGTGCCAGCAGTTTAGCGAGCACCGGGGAGCTGTTTTTT. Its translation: CASSLASTGELFF.

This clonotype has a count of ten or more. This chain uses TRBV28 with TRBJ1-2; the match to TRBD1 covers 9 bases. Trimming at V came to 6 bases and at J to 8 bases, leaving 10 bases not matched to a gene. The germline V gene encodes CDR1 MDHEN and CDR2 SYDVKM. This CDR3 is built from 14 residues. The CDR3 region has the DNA TGTGCCAGCAGCACAAGACAGGGGGGTCGGGGCTACACCTTC. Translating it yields CASSTRQGGRGYTF.

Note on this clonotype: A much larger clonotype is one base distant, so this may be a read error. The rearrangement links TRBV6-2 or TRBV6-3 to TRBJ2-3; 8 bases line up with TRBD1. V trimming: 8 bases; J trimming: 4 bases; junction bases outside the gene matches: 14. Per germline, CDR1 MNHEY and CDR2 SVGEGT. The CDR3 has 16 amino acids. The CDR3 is CASGLDRAPYADTQYF. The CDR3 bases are TGTGCCAGCGGTTTGGACAGGGCCCCGTACGCAGATACGCAGTATTTT.

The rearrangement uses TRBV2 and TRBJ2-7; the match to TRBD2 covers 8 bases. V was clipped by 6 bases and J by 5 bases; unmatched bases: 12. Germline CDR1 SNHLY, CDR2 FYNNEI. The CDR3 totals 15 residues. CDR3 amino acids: CASSGPGGSGNEQYF. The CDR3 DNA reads TGTGCCAGCAGCGGCCCGGGGGGGTCCGGGAACGAGCAGTACTTC.

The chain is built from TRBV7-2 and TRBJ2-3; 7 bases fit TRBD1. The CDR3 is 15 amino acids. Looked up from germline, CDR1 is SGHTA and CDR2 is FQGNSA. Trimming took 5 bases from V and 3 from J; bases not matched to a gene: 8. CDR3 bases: TGTGCCAGCAGCCGGAAGGGGGCGTGGACAGATACGCAGTATTTT. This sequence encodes CASSRKGAWTDTQYF.

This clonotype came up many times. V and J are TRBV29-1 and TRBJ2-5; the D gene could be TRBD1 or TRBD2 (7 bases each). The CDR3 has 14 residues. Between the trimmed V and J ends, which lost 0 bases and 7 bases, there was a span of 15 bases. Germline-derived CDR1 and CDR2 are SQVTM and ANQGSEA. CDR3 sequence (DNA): TGCAGCGTTGAAGATCTGCCAGGGGGGGGGACCCAGTACTTC. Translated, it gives CSVEDLPGGGTQYF.

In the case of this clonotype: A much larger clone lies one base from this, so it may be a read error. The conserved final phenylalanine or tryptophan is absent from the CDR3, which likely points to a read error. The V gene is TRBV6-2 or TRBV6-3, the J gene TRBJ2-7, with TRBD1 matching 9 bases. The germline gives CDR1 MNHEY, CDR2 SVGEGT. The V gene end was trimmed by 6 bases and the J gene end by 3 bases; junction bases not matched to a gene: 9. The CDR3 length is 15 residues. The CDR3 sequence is CASRTTGGAGYEQYL. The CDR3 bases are TGTGCCAGCAGGACAACAGGGGGCGCTGGCTACGAGCAGTACTTA.

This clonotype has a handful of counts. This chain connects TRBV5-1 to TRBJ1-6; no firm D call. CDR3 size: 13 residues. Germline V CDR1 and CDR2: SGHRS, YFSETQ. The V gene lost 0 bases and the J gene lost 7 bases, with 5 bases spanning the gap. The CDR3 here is CASSLAENSPLHF. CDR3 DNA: TGCGCCAGCAGCTTGGCAGAGAATTCACCCCTCCACTTT.

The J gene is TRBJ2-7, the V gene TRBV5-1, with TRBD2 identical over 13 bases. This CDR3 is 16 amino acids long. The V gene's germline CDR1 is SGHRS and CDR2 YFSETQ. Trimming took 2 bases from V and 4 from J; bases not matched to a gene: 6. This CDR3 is CASSFPGTSGKYEQYF. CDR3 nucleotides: TGCGCCAGCAGCTTCCCCGGGACTAGCGGGAAGTACGAGCAGTACTTC.

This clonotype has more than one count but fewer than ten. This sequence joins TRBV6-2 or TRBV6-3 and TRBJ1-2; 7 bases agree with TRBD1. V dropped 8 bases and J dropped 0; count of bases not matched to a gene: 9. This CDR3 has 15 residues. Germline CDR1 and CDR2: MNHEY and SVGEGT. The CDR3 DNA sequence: TGTGCCAGCGGGGGGACAGCTACCGCTAACTATGGCTACACCTTC. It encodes CASGGTATANYGYTF.

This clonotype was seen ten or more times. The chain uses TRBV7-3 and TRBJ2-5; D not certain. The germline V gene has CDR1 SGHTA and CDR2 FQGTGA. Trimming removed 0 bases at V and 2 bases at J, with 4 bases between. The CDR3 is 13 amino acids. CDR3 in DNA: TGTGCCAGCAGCTTAACTATACAAGAGACCCAGTACTTC. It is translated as CASSLTIQETQYF.

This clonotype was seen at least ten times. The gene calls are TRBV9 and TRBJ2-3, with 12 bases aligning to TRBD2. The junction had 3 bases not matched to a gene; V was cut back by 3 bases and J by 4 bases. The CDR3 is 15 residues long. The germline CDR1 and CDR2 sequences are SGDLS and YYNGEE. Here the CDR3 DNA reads TGTGCCAGCAGCGGTGGGACTAGCGGGTCAGATACGCAGTATTTT. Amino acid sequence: CASSGGTSGSDTQYF. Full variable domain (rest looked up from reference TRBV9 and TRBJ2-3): DSGVTQTPKHLITATGQRVTLRCSPRSGDLSVYWYQQSLDQGLQFLIQYYNGEERAKGNILERFSAQQFPDLHSELNLSSLELGDSALYFCASSGGTSGSDTQYFGPGTRLTVL.